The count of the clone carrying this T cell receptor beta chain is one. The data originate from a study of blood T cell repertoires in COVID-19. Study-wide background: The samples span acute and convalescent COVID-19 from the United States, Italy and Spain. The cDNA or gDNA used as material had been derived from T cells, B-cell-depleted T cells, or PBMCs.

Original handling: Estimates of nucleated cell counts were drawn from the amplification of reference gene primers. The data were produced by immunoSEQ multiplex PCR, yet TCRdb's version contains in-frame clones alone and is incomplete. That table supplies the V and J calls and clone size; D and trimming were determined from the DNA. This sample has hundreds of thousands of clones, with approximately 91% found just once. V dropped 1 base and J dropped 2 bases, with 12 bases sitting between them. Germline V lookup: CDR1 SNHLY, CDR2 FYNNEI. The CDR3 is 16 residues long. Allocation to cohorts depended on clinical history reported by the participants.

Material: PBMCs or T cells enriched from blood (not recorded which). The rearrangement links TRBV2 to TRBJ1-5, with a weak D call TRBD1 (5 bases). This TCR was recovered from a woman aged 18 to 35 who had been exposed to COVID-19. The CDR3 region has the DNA TGTGCCAGCAGTGAAGAGGGGATCTTGCGCAATCAGCCCCAGCATTTT. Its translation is CASSEEGILRNQPQHF.